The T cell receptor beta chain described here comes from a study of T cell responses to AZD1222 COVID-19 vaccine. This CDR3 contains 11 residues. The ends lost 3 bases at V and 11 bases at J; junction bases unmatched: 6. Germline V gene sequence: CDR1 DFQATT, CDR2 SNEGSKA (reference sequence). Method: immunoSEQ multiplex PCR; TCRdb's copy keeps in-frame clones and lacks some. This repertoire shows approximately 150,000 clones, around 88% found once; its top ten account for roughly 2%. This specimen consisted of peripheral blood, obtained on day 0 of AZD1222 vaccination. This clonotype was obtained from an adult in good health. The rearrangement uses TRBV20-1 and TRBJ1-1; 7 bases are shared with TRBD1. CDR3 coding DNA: TGCAGTGCTAGGGATGACAGGGAGGCTTTCTTT. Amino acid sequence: CSARDDREAFF.